The rows below give T cell receptor beta chains drawn from one sample of a study of blood T cell repertoires in COVID-19. Profiled with immunoSEQ multiplex PCR; TCRdb holds only in-frame clones, not every one. The data contain around 250,000 clones, almost 85% of them seen just once; the ten biggest clones take up about 1.9%. Sequenced material: peripheral blood. The receptors were sampled from a woman aged 80 or over with acute or convalescent COVID-19. Both conserved end residues are part of each CDR3. The order of the fields is J gene, clone size, D gene, V gene, CDR3 protein, CDR3 DNA. The D gene is left open where the match is weak. For some rows the clone size is stated as once, few or many, or as a class when expanded; others skip it.

TRBJ1-2,NA,NA,TRBV19,CASNQPPGFEGYTF,TGTGCCAGTAACCAGCCCCCGGGTTTCGAGGGCTACACCTTC
TRBJ2-3,once,NA,TRBV11-2,CASSIHRGGGTDTQYF,TGTGCCAGCAGTATACATCGAGGCGGGGGCACAGATACGCAGTATTTT
TRBJ2-2,NA,NA,TRBV21-1,CASSRSGTSGSSPLRTGELFF,TGTGCCAGCAGCCGAAGCGGGACTAGCGGGAGTTCCCCACTACGAACCGGGGAGCTGTTTTTT
TRBJ1-2,NA,TRBD1,TRBV12-3/TRBV12-4,CASSIGTVSYTF,TGTGCCAGCAGTATCGGGACAGTCAGCTACACCTTC
TRBJ1-2,NA,NA,TRBV3-1/TRBV3-2,CASSHWTVENGYTF,TGTGCCAGCAGCCACTGGACAGTTGAGAATGGCTACACCTTC
TRBJ2-7,NA,NA,TRBV4-3,CASSQKPGGYEQYF,TGCGCCAGCAGCCAAAAACCCGGGGGATACGAGCAGTACTTC
TRBJ1-1,NA,TRBD1,TRBV29-1,CSVERAGGLNTEAFF,TGCAGCGTTGAACGGGCAGGGGGCTTGAACACTGAAGCTTTCTTT
TRBJ1-2,NA,NA,TRBV11-2,CASSSVRYRDGYTF,TGTGCCAGCAGCTCAGTTCGGTATCGGGATGGCTACACCTTC
TRBJ2-1,NA,TRBD2,TRBV27,CASSSTTSGSKNEQFF,TGTGCCAGCAGTTCCACGACTAGCGGGAGTAAGAATGAGCAGTTCTTC
TRBJ1-3,NA,NA,TRBV5-1,CASSLESQSFSGNTIYF,TGCGCCAGCAGCTTGGAGTCCCAGTCCTTCTCTGGAAACACCATATATTTT
TRBJ1-5,once,TRBD1,TRBV6-5,CASTTGGQPQHF,TGTGCCAGCACCACAGGGGGACAGCCCCAGCATTTT
TRBJ2-7,once,TRBD1,TRBV18,CASSRTGGSYEQYF,TGTGCCAGCTCCAGGACAGGGGGCTCCTACGAGCAGTACTTC
TRBJ1-2,NA,NA,TRBV7-9,CASSSGGGYTF,TGTGCCAGCAGCTCCGGAGGTGGCTACACCTTC
TRBJ2-7,NA,TRBD1,TRBV28,CASRSRDRVAYEQYF,TGTGCCAGCAGAAGCCGGGACAGGGTTGCCTACGAGCAGTACTTC
TRBJ2-2,NA,NA,TRBV7-2,CASSFRTALTGELFF,TGTGCCAGCAGCTTTCGGACAGCCCTTACAGGGGAGCTGTTTTTT
TRBJ2-1,NA,NA,TRBV9,CASSAERTPGDEQFF,TGTGCCAGCAGCGCAGAGCGGACCCCTGGGGATGAGCAGTTCTTC
TRBJ1-5,NA,TRBD1,TRBV6-6,CASSSQGGQPQHF,TGTGCCAGCAGTTCTCAGGGGGGACAGCCCCAGCATTTT
TRBJ2-2,once,NA,TRBV3-1/TRBV3-2,CASSQQGRENTGELFF,TGTGCCAGCAGCCAACAAGGCAGGGAGAACACCGGGGAGCTGTTTTTT
TRBJ2-7,NA,TRBD1,TRBV18,CASSTTGGPYEQYF,TGTGCCAGCTCAACCACAGGGGGACCCTACGAGCAGTACTTC
TRBJ1-2,NA,NA,TRBV18,CASSPVGEENYGYTF,TGTGCCAGCTCACCAGTAGGGGAGGAGAACTATGGCTACACCTTC
TRBJ1-1,NA,NA,TRBV3-1/TRBV3-2,CASSQEQLSVEGLPKAFF,TGTGCCAGCAGCCAAGAGCAGCTGTCGGTGGAGGGCTTACCCAAAGCTTTCTTT
TRBJ2-7,NA,TRBD2,TRBV5-1,CASSLREGHEQYF,TGCGCCAGCAGCTTGCGGGAGGGCCACGAGCAGTACTTC
TRBJ2-1,few,TRBD1,TRBV4-3,CASSQGTGAAIPYNEQFF,TGCGCCAGCAGCCAAGGGACAGGGGCCGCCATTCCCTACAATGAGCAGTTCTTC
TRBJ1-2,NA,TRBD1,TRBV28,CASRGTGGRRSAYTF,TGTGCCAGCAGGGGGACAGGGGGCCGGAGGAGTGCCTACACCTTC
TRBJ1-2,NA,NA,TRBV7-2,CASSSTGYGYTF,TGTGCCAGCAGCTCAACAGGGTATGGCTACACCTTC
TRBJ2-7,NA,NA,TRBV28,CASSLYGGTAYEQYF,TGTGCCAGCAGTTTATACGGCGGGACGGCCTACGAGCAGTACTTC
TRBJ2-2,NA,NA,TRBV10-3,CAINRAGDTGELFF,TGTGCCATCAACCGAGCAGGGGACACCGGGGAGCTGTTTTTT
TRBJ1-2,NA,NA,TRBV11-2,CASSLEGAGYYGYTF,TGTGCCAGCAGCTTAGAAGGGGCCGGATACTATGGCTACACCTTC
TRBJ2-1,NA,NA,TRBV11-3,CASSLAGSRASEQFF,TGTGCCAGCAGCTTGGCGGGGTCCCGTGCCAGTGAGCAGTTCTTC
TRBJ1-5,NA,TRBD1,TRBV28,CASSAGQPNQPQHF,TGTGCCAGCAGCGCGGGACAGCCTAATCAGCCCCAGCATTTT
TRBJ1-4,NA,NA,TRBV7-8,CASSTTGGEKLFF,TGTGCCAGCAGCACGACAGGTGGTGAAAAACTGTTTTTT
TRBJ2-6,once,TRBD1,TRBV7-2,CASSLEGTGGAGGANVLTF,TGTGCCAGCAGCTTAGAAGGGACAGGGGGCGCTGGGGGGGCCAACGTCCTGACTTTC
TRBJ1-1,NA,NA,TRBV4-2,CASSQDERLTMNTEAFF,TGTGCCAGCAGCCAAGACGAGAGACTAACCATGAACACTGAAGCTTTCTTT
TRBJ2-2,few,NA,TRBV7-9,CASSYGLGARSGELFF,TGTGCCAGCAGCTACGGCCTGGGGGCTCGGTCCGGGGAGCTGTTTTTT
TRBJ2-4,NA,TRBD1,TRBV6-1,CASSDRGLAKNIQYF,TGTGCCAGCAGTGACAGGGGGCTAGCCAAAAACATTCAGTACTTC
TRBJ1-4,NA,TRBD1,TRBV7-2,CASSFIGQGVEKLFF,TGTGCCAGCAGCTTTATAGGACAGGGGGTTGAAAAACTGTTTTTT
TRBJ1-1,NA,NA,TRBV29-1,CSVDVQVQNTEAFF,TGCAGCGTTGACGTCCAGGTACAAAACACTGAAGCTTTCTTT
TRBJ2-7,NA,TRBD1,TRBV5-1,CASSLGTLRQGLSEQYF,TGCGCCAGCAGCTTGGGGACCCTCCGACAGGGCCTCTCCGAGCAGTACTTC
TRBJ2-2,NA,NA,TRBV18,CASSPKGGPGELFF,TGTGCCAGCTCACCAAAAGGGGGTCCCGGGGAGCTGTTTTTT
TRBJ2-5,few,NA,TRBV6-2/TRBV6-3,CASSYAGADQETQYF,TGTGCCAGCAGTTACGCGGGGGCCGACCAAGAGACCCAGTACTTC
TRBJ1-2,NA,NA,TRBV5-1,CASSLGPRQTYGYTF,TGCGCCAGCAGCTTGGGTCCTAGACAGACCTATGGCTACACCTTC